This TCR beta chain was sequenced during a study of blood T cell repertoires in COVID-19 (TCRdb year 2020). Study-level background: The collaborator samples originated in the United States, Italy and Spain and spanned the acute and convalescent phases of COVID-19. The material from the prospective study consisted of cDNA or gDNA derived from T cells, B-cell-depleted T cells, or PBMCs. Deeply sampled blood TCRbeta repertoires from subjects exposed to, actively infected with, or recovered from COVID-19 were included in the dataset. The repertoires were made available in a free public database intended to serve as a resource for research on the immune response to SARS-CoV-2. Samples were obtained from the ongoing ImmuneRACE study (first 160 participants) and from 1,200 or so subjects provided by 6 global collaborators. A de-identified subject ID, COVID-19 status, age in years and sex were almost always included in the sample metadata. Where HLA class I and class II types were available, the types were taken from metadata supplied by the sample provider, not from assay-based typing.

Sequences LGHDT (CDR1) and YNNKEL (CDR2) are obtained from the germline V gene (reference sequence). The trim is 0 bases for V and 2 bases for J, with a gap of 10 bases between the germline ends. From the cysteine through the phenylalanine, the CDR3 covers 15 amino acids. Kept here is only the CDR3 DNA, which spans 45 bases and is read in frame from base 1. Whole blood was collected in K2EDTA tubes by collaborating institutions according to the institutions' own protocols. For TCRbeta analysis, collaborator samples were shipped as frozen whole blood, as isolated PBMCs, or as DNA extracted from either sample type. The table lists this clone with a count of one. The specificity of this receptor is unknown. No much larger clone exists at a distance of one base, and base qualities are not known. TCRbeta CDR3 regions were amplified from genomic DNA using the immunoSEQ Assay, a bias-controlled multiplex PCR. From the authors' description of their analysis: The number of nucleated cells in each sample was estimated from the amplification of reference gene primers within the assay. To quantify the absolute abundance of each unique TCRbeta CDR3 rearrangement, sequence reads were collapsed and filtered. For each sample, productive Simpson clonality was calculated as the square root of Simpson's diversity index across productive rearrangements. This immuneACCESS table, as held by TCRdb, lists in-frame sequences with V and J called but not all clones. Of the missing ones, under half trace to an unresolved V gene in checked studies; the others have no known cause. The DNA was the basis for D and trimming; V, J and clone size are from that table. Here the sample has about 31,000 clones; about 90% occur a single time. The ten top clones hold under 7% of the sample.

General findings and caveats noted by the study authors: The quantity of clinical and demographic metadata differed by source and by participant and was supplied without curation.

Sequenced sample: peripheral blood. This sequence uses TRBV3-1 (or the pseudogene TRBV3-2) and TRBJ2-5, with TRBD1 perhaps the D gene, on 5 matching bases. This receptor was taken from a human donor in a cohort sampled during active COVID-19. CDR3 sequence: CASSQEMTAQETQYF. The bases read TGTGCCAGCAGCCAAGAGATGACAGCTCAAGAGACCCAGTACTTC.